A single sample is the source of the 6 T cell receptor beta chains below, sequenced in a study of blood T cell repertoires in COVID-19. TCRdb keeps only in-frame clones here, not all; method: immunoSEQ multiplex PCR. In the table there are 98,000 or so clones, around four fifths of which are singletons. Sequenced: peripheral blood. The receptors derive from a man in his 60s with acute or convalescent COVID-19.

This chain joins TRBV20-1 and TRBJ1-1; D call uncertain. This CDR3 contains 14 residues. Trimming took off 3 bases at V and 3 bases at J, with 14 bases between the two ends. The germline CDR1 and CDR2 sequences are DFQATT and SNEGSKA (reference sequence). The CDR3 spells CSASDGLRDTEAFF. The CDR3, as DNA: TGCAGTGCTAGTGATGGCCTCCGGGACACTGAAGCTTTCTTT.

The chain combines TRBV11-3 with TRBJ2-5; TRBD1 aligns across 9 bases. The CDR3 contains 15 residues. Looked up from germline, CDR1 is SGHNT and CDR2 is YENEEA. V shed 4 bases and J 5 bases; nucleotides not matched to a gene: 8. The CDR3 protein is CASSWGQGSWETQYF. The CDR3 nucleotides read TGTGCCAGCAGCTGGGGACAGGGCTCGTGGGAGACCCAGTACTTC.

The chain couples TRBV12-3 or TRBV12-4 to TRBJ1-1, with D perhaps TRBD1 (5 bases). There are 13 residues in the CDR3. The V end was cut by 3 bases, the J end by 5 bases, with 10 bases between. The CDR3 spells CASSLQGWTEAFF. As DNA, the CDR3 is TGTGCCAGCAGTTTGCAGGGTTGGACTGAAGCTTTCTTT.

The chain links TRBV11-2 to TRBJ2-7; D gene unclear. CDR1 and CDR2 (germline): SGHAT, FQNNGV. The CDR3 is 12 residues long. The V and J ends lost 6 bases and 0 bases respectively, with 6 bases between them. This CDR3 reads CASSRSSYEQYF. Here the CDR3 DNA reads TGTGCCAGCAGTCGGAGCTCCTACGAGCAGTACTTC.

Concerning this clone itself: The junction departs from the called germline gene at one end, perhaps through a read error. V usage is TRBV6-2 or TRBV6-3 and J usage is TRBJ2-2, with 8 bases fitting TRBD1. Germline values: CDR1 MNHEY, CDR2 SVGEGT. This CDR3 contains 16 residues. CDR3 in DNA: TGTGCCAGCAGTTCCCCCGGACAGGGCAACACCGGGCAGCTGTTTTTT. The encoded protein is CASSSPGQGNTGQLFF.

This chain joins TRBV7-8 and TRBJ2-7, with 7 bases aligning to TRBD1. The germline V gene has CDR1 SGHVS and CDR2 FQNEAQ. V gave up 2 bases and J gave up 5 bases; unmatched junction bases: 9. The CDR3 extends over 15 amino acids. CDR3 amino acids: CASSLSRQGDDEQYF. The CDR3 nucleotides read TGTGCCAGCAGCTTAAGCAGGCAGGGGGATGACGAGCAGTACTTC.